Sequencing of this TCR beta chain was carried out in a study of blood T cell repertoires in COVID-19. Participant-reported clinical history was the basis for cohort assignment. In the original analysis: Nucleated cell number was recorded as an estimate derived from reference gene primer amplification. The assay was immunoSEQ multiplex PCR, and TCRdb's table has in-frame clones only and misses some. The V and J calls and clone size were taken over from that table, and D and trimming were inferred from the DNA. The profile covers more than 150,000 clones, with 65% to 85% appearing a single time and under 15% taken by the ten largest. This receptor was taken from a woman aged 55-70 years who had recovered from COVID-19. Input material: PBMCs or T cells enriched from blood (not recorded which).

CDR3 residues: CASSTRVSGNTIYF. DNA for the CDR3: TGTGCCAGTAGCACCCGGGTCTCTGGAAACACCATATATTTT. The chain uses TRBV19 and TRBJ1-3; no definite D call. Trimming took 6 bases from V and 0 from J, leaving 9 bases between them. The CDR3 consists of 14 residues. The germline V gene encodes CDR1 LNHDA and CDR2 SQIVND (reference sequence).